Shown below are 26 T cell receptor beta chains from a single sample sequenced in a study of cytomegalovirus exposure and HLA in healthy donors. The PCR ran on 60 Vbeta and 13 Jbeta primers. Generated by immunoSEQ multiplex PCR, the TCRdb table keeps only in-frame clones and is missing some. This sample's table has some 120,000 clones. Material: PBMCs. Every receptor here comes from a young man in good health and CMV-seronegative.

The DNA of the CDR3 is TGTGCCAGCAGTTCCCAGGGTTACACTGAAGCTTTCTTT. This codes for CASSSQGYTEAFF. The V and J genes are TRBV7-6 and TRBJ1-1, with a weak D call TRBD1 (5 bases). The CDR3 has 13 residues. V was pared by 6 bases and J by 3 bases, with 11 bases between. Germline lookup yields CDR1 SGHVS and CDR2 FNYEAQ.

For the CDR3, the DNA is TGTGCCAGCAGTTTCGGGACTAGCCGGGAGACCCAGTACTTC. It is translated as CASSFGTSRETQYF. The chain recombines TRBV6-5 with TRBJ2-5; the match to TRBD2 covers 9 bases. The length of the CDR3 is 14 residues. Losses at the gene ends were 4 bases for V and 5 bases for J; bases not matched to a gene: 5. Germline CDR1 MNHEY, CDR2 SVGAGI.

The chain links TRBV18 to TRBJ2-7; possible D gene TRBD1, 5 bases. This CDR3 has 15 amino acids. The V gene lost 8 bases and the J gene lost 0 bases, with 17 bases spanning the gap. Germline values: CDR1 KGHSH, CDR2 LQKENI. The chain's CDR3 is CASPRDRIASYEQYF. For the CDR3, the DNA is TGTGCCAGCCCCCGAGACAGAATCGCCTCCTACGAGCAGTACTTC.

CDR3 sequence (DNA): TGTGCCAGCAGCCGTTCTCAGGGAGGCTCTGGAAACACCATATATTTT. It specifies CASSRSQGGSGNTIYF. The chain employs TRBV12-1 and TRBJ1-3. TRBV12-1 corresponds to a pseudogene. CDR3 size: 16 residues.

This sequence joins TRBV5-4 and TRBJ2-7, with 7 nucleotides matching TRBD1. The CDR3 has 15 residues. CDR1 is SGHNT and CDR2 is YYREEE in the germline V gene (reference sequence). V lost 1 base and J lost 5; bases outside the gene matches: 9. Here the CDR3 DNA reads TGTGCCAGCAGCTTGAACACAGGGGCGTTCAACGAGCAGTACTTC. As protein: CASSLNTGAFNEQYF.

The CDR3 DNA sequence: TGTGCCAGCAGCCTCACCGGGAGCTCCTACGAGCAGTACTTC. Translation: CASSLTGSSYEQYF. The chain recombines TRBV7-9 with TRBJ2-7, with TRBD2 as a possible D gene (6 bases). Trimming stripped 5 bases from V and 0 bases from J, with 11 bases between. Germline V gene sequence: CDR1 SEHNR, CDR2 FQNEAQ (reference sequence). The CDR3 loop spans 14 amino acids.

This chain joins TRBV7-9 and TRBJ1-4, with 8 bases aligning to TRBD1. This CDR3 spans 13 amino acids. V lost 1 base to trimming and J lost 15 bases; unmatched junction nucleotides: 7. Germline CDR1 SEHNR, CDR2 FQNEAQ (reference sequence). CDR3 amino acids: CASSLDGQGRMFF. DNA for the CDR3: TGTGCCAGCAGCTTAGACGGACAGGGTAGAATGTTTTTT.

The V and J genes are TRBV5-1 and TRBJ2-5, with 14 bases that match TRBD2. Germline-derived CDR1 and CDR2 are SGHRS and YFSETQ. The CDR3 extends over 17 amino acids. The ends lost 4 bases at V and 4 bases at J; junction bases unmatched: 9. CDR3 nucleotide sequence: TGCGCCAGCAGCACCATGACTAGCGGGAGGGCGGGAGAGACCCAGTACTTC. This sequence encodes CASSTMTSGRAGETQYF.

The genes are TRBV2 and TRBJ1-4; D might be TRBD1 (5 bases). V was trimmed by 7 bases and J by 10 bases, leaving 7 bases between them. From germline, CDR1 is SNHLY and CDR2 FYNNEI. The CDR3 is 10 residues long. DNA of the CDR3: TGTGCCAGCACGGGGGGAAAACTGTTTTTT. It codes for CASTGGKLFF. Combining the CDR3 with reference TRBV2 and TRBJ1-4 gives the whole variable domain EPEVTQTPSHQVTQMGQEVILRCVPISNHLYFYWYRQILGQKVEFLVSFYNNEISEKSEIFDDQFSVERPDGSNFTLKIRSTKLEDSAMYFCASTGGKLFFGSGTQLSVL.

This chain connects TRBV10-2 to TRBJ2-2; the D gene is possibly TRBD1 (6 bases). V lost 8 bases and J lost 0, with 16 bases in between. The CDR3 runs 16 residues. Looked up from germline, CDR1 is WSHSY and CDR2 is SAAADI. The CDR3 DNA is TGCGCCAGCTATATAGGGACAATCCCGAACACCGGGGAGCTGTTTTTT. It yields the protein CASYIGTIPNTGELFF.

The J gene is TRBJ1-6, the V gene TRBV7-9, with no clear D. The CDR3 runs 13 residues. Germline CDR1 SEHNR, CDR2 FQNEAQ (reference sequence). V was trimmed by 3 bases and J by 8 bases, leaving 8 bases between them. This CDR3 reads CASSFGADSPLHF. CDR3 coding DNA: TGTGCCAGCAGCTTTGGAGCAGATTCACCCCTCCACTTT. Looking up the rest from reference TRBV7-9 and TRBJ1-6 gives the full variable domain: DTGVSQNPRHKITKRGQNVTFRCDPISEHNRLYWYRQTLGQGPEFLTYFQNEAQLEKSRLLSDRFSAERPKGSFSTLEIQRTEQGDSAMYLCASSFGADSPLHFGNGTRLTVT.

CDR3 bases: TGTGCCAGCAATAGTAGAGGGAATGAGCAGTTCTTC. Its protein is CASNSRGNEQFF. The J gene is TRBJ2-1, the V gene TRBV7-9, with a possible D match to TRBD2 (5 bases). From germline, CDR1 is SEHNR and CDR2 FQNEAQ (reference sequence). Trimming left V 7 bases short and J 7 bases short, with 11 bases between. The CDR3 is 12 residues long. Using reference TRBV7-9 and TRBJ2-1 for the parts outside the CDR3, the full variable domain is DTGVSQNPRHKITKRGQNVTFRCDPISEHNRLYWYRQTLGQGPEFLTYFQNEAQLEKSRLLSDRFSAERPKGSFSTLEIQRTEQGDSAMYLCASNSRGNEQFFGPGTRLTVL.

The chain combines TRBV2 with TRBJ2-3; 12 bases align to TRBD2. V lost 4 bases to trimming and J lost 1 base; unmatched junction nucleotides: 3. CDR3 length equals 16 residues. Per germline, CDR1 SNHLY and CDR2 FYNNEI. The CDR3 loop is CASSGTSGTRTDTQYF. DNA for the CDR3: TGTGCCAGCAGTGGGACTAGCGGGACCCGCACAGATACGCAGTATTTT. The full variable domain, its missing parts supplied by reference TRBV2 and TRBJ2-3, is EPEVTQTPSHQVTQMGQEVILRCVPISNHLYFYWYRQILGQKVEFLVSFYNNEISEKSEIFDDQFSVERPDGSNFTLKIRSTKLEDSAMYFCASSGTSGTRTDTQYFGPGTRLTVL.

The gene calls are TRBV7-9 and TRBJ2-1; D uncertain. Germline V gene lookup returns CDR1 SEHNR and CDR2 FQNEAQ (reference sequence). The CDR3 is 17 amino acids. Trimming removed 6 bases from V and 6 bases from J, with 24 bases in between. In DNA, the CDR3 is TGTGCCAGCAGGGCAGTCCCCTTGGGCTCGAATATCAATGAGCAGTTCTTC. The encoded protein is CASRAVPLGSNINEQFF. Variable domain in full (rest from reference TRBV7-9 and TRBJ2-1): DTGVSQNPRHKITKRGQNVTFRCDPISEHNRLYWYRQTLGQGPEFLTYFQNEAQLEKSRLLSDRFSAERPKGSFSTLEIQRTEQGDSAMYLCASRAVPLGSNINEQFFGPGTRLTVL.

The V call is TRBV27, the J call TRBJ2-7; TRBD1 matches 10 bases. Per the germline V gene, CDR1 is MNHEY and CDR2 is SMNVEV (reference sequence). Losses at the gene ends were 8 bases for V and 5 bases for J; bases not matched to a gene: 9. The CDR3 extends over 14 amino acids. Here the CDR3 reads CASGRRQGAHEQYF. CDR3 nucleotide sequence: TGTGCCAGCGGGAGACGACAGGGGGCCCACGAGCAGTACTTC.

The chain combines TRBV29-1 with TRBJ2-1; TRBD2 matches at 10 bases. The J segment lost 6 bases and the V segment lost 5 bases, leaving 4 bases of the junction unmatched. CDR1 and CDR2 from the germline V gene are SQVTM and ANQGSEA. CDR3 length: 13 residues. Written as DNA, the CDR3 is TGCAGCGTTCATCGGACTAGCGGCAATGAGCAGTTCTTC. Translated, it gives CSVHRTSGNEQFF.

V usage is TRBV19 and J usage is TRBJ1-1; D may be TRBD1 (6 bases). Trimming removed 7 bases at V and 0 bases at J, with 12 bases between. The V gene's germline CDR1 is LNHDA and CDR2 SQIVND (reference sequence). This CDR3 contains 14 residues. CDR3 nucleotides: TGTGCCAGTACCAAAACAGGGCTGAACACTGAAGCTTTCTTT. Amino acids: CASTKTGLNTEAFF.

This sequence joins TRBV15 and TRBJ2-1, with TRBD1 matching over 7 bases. Trimming at V came to 3 bases and at J to 0 bases, leaving 2 bases not matched to a gene. CDR3 length: 15 amino acids. The germline gives CDR1 LNHNV, CDR2 YYDKDF (reference sequence). Written as DNA, the CDR3 is TGTGCCACCAGCAGGGGACAGAGCTCCTACAATGAGCAGTTCTTC. It codes for CATSRGQSSYNEQFF.

The chain links TRBV9 to TRBJ1-4; D not certain. This CDR3 is 16 amino acids long. The V gene's germline CDR1 is SGDLS and CDR2 YYNGEE. The V end was cut by 4 bases, the J end by 8 bases, with 21 bases between. CDR3 nucleotides: TGTGCCAGCAGCCCCCACCCGGGCCCAGCGGCCGAAAAACTGTTTTTT. It translates to CASSPHPGPAAEKLFF.

The CDR3 sequence is CAISPGLQETQYF. The CDR3 nucleotides are TGTGCCATCAGTCCCGGACTACAAGAGACCCAGTACTTC. The chain has TRBV10-3 and TRBJ2-5; tentatively, D is TRBD2 (6 bases). Germline loops: CDR1 ENHRY, CDR2 SYGVKD. Trimming pared 5 bases from V and 2 bases from J, leaving 9 bases between. The CDR3 is 13 residues long.

The chain employs TRBV5-1 and TRBJ2-7; 10 nucleotides align to TRBD2. From germline, CDR1 is SGHRS and CDR2 YFSETQ. The V and J ends lost 2 bases and 3 bases, in that order; junction bases with no gene match: 11. The CDR3 sequence is 17 residues long. DNA for the CDR3: TGCGCCAGCAGCTTTCCCGAGAAGCGGGGGGGCATCTACGAGCAGTACTTC. Protein sequence: CASSFPEKRGGIYEQYF.

The chain has TRBV5-1 and TRBJ1-6; possibly TRBD1 for D (5 bases). CDR1 is SGHRS, CDR2 YFSETQ, per germline. The germline V and J ends were trimmed by 4 bases and 4 bases, with 9 bases remaining between them. CDR3 length: 14 amino acids. The CDR3 loop is CASSGGLYNSPLHF. The CDR3 nucleotides are TGCGCCAGCAGCGGGGGACTTTATAATTCACCCCTCCACTTT.

The chain combines TRBV7-8 with TRBJ1-3; TRBD1 matches 9 bases. Germline lookup yields CDR1 SGHVS and CDR2 FQNEAQ. CDR3 length: 14 amino acids. V gave up 5 bases and J gave up 4 bases; unmatched junction bases: 3. The CDR3 DNA reads as TGTGCCAGCAGCCTAGGACAGGGGGGAAACACCATATATTTT. Translation: CASSLGQGGNTIYF.

The rearrangement uses TRBV27 and TRBJ2-2; maybe TRBD1 (6 bases). This CDR3 comprises 14 residues. Trimming removed 6 bases at V and 4 bases at J, with 12 bases between. CDR1 MNHEY and CDR2 SMNVEV come from the germline V gene (reference sequence). The CDR3 loop reads CASRRTQGTGELFF. The CDR3 region has the DNA TGTGCCAGCAGACGAACACAGGGCACCGGGGAGCTGTTTTTT.

The gene calls are TRBV6-1 and TRBJ1-3; D not resolved. With 1 base removed from V and 0 bases from J, the gap between germline ends came to 7 bases. The CDR3 length is 15 residues. Germline V gene data show CDR1 as MNHNS and CDR2 as SASEGT. This chain's CDR3 is CASSEGIYSGNTIYF. The CDR3 bases are TGTGCCAGCAGTGAAGGAATCTACTCTGGAAACACCATATATTTT.

This chain joins TRBV4-1 and TRBJ2-5; D is unclear. V was pared by 4 bases and J by 2 bases, with 8 bases between. This CDR3 comprises 13 residues. Germline CDR1 and CDR2: MGHRA and YSYEKL. DNA for the CDR3: TGCGCCAGCAGCCTACTTAAACAAGAGACCCAGTACTTC. Encoded protein: CASSLLKQETQYF.